One sample yielded the 13 T cell receptor beta chains listed below, sequenced in a study of somatic mutations in cytotoxic T cells in rheumatoid arthritis (TCRdb year 2017). The library relied on the immunoSEQ multiplex PCR assay. Imported from immuneACCESS, the table was reduced by TCRdb to in-frame sequences with V and J called. These copies leave out some clones; in studies compared against another copy, an unresolved V gene accounts for under half, and the cause of the remainder is not known. The sample table lists 15,000 or so clones, around 80% of them with a count of one. The ten largest clones represent around 15% of the sample. Material: CD8+ T cells sorted from blood. Source of these receptors: a woman aged 45-65 years with rheumatoid arthritis.

The V call is TRBV27, the J call TRBJ1-2; 8 bases line up with TRBD1. V lost 3 bases and J lost 6; bases outside the gene matches: 9. The CDR3 contains 15 residues. The germline CDR1 and CDR2 sequences are MNHEY and SMNVEV (reference sequence). The CDR3 sequence: CASSFRQGRGDGYTF. The CDR3 DNA reads as TGTGCCAGCAGTTTCCGACAGGGGAGGGGTGATGGCTACACCTTC.

The chain carries TRBV9 and TRBJ2-1, with D perhaps matching TRBD1 (6 bases). Germline-derived CDR1 and CDR2 are SGDLS and YYNGEE. V was cut by 0 bases and J by 1 base, with 17 bases left in between. This CDR3 region has 18 residues. CDR3: CASSVEQGWQLSYNEQFF. CDR3 nucleotides: TGTGCCAGCAGCGTAGAACAGGGTTGGCAATTATCCTACAATGAGCAGTTCTTC.

The rearrangement links TRBV6-1 to TRBJ1-2; the match to TRBD1 covers 7 bases. The germline V gene has CDR1 MNHNS and CDR2 SASEGT. This CDR3 contains 14 residues. V lost 2 bases, J lost 4 bases, and 4 bases stayed unmatched. CDR3 in DNA: TGTGCCAGCAGTGAATGGGGACAGCCCTATGGCTACACCTTC. Its protein product is CASSEWGQPYGYTF.

The V gene is TRBV19, the J gene TRBJ1-4, with TRBD1 matching 7 bases. V was clipped by 3 bases and J by 6 bases; unmatched bases: 10. Germline CDR1 and CDR2: LNHDA and SQIVND (reference sequence). CDR3 length equals 16 residues. The CDR3: CASSIEGGDSYEKLFF. The CDR3 region has the DNA TGTGCCAGTAGTATTGAGGGCGGGGACAGTTATGAAAAACTGTTTTTT.

The V and J genes are TRBV9 and TRBJ2-3; D not certain. There are 14 residues in the CDR3. The V gene lost 1 base and the J gene lost 1 base, with 7 bases spanning the gap. Germline V gene sequence: CDR1 SGDLS, CDR2 YYNGEE. The CDR3 DNA reads TGTGCCAGCAGCGTAAGGAGCGGCACAGATACGCAGTATTTT. Translation: CASSVRSGTDTQYF. Full variable domain (remainder filled in from reference TRBV9 and TRBJ2-3): DSGVTQTPKHLITATGQRVTLRCSPRSGDLSVYWYQQSLDQGLQFLIQYYNGEERAKGNILERFSAQQFPDLHSELNLSSLELGDSALYFCASSVRSGTDTQYFGPGTRLTVL.

V usage is TRBV5-1 and J usage is TRBJ2-7; 10 positions agree with TRBD2. Germline V gene lookup returns CDR1 SGHRS and CDR2 YFSETQ. V shed 4 bases and J 5 bases; nucleotides not matched to a gene: 9. There are 15 residues in the CDR3. The CDR3 reads CASSTLAGGLDEQYF. CDR3 DNA: TGCGCCAGCAGCACCTTAGCGGGAGGTCTCGACGAGCAGTACTTC.

The chain recombines TRBV29-1 with TRBJ2-3; D call uncertain. Germline V gives CDR1 SQVTM, CDR2 ANQGSEA. There are 11 residues in the CDR3. Trimming pared 1 base from V and 5 bases from J, leaving 4 bases between. The CDR3 DNA is TGCAGCGTTGAAGGCGGAGATACGCAGTATTTT. It is translated as CSVEGGDTQYF.

This chain joins TRBV5-4 and TRBJ2-7; a possible D gene is TRBD1 (6 bases). The germline V gene has CDR1 SGHNT and CDR2 YYREEE (reference sequence). There are 13 residues in the CDR3. The V end lost 4 bases, the J end lost 4 bases, and 12 bases lay between the germline ends. DNA of the CDR3: TGTGCCAGCAGCCCCGGGACAACTTACGAGCAGTACTTC. Its protein is CASSPGTTYEQYF.

V usage is TRBV6-6 and J usage is TRBJ2-5; D is unresolved. In germline, CDR1 is MNHNY, CDR2 SVGAGI (reference sequence). CDR3 length: 13 amino acids. V dropped 0 bases and J dropped 4 bases, with 6 bases sitting between them. In DNA form, the CDR3 reads TGTGCCAGCAGTTACTCGATCGGAGAGACCCAGTACTTC. Protein sequence: CASSYSIGETQYF.

This clone turned up a few times. The rearrangement joins TRBV4-1 to TRBJ1-1, with 9 bases matching TRBD1. Germline V gives CDR1 MGHRA, CDR2 YSYEKL. V lost 1 base and J lost 5; bases outside the gene matches: 2. There are 14 residues in the CDR3. As DNA, the CDR3 is TGCGCCAGCAGCCAAGGACAGGGGGGAACTGAAGCTTTCTTT. Translating it yields CASSQGQGGTEAFF.

This clone was recorded once. The CDR3 nucleotides read TGTGCCAGCAGACCGGGACAGGGGGCGTTCGAGCAGTACTTC. The encoded protein is CASRPGQGAFEQYF. V and J are TRBV13 and TRBJ2-7; the match to TRBD1 covers 12 bases. Trimming took 6 bases from V and 6 from J; bases not matched to a gene: 6. The germline V gene encodes CDR1 PRHDT and CDR2 FYEKMQ (reference sequence). The CDR3 totals 14 residues. Combining the CDR3 with reference TRBV13 and TRBJ2-7 gives the whole variable domain AAGVIQSPRHLIKEKRETATLKCYPIPRHDTVYWYQQGPGQDPQFLISFYEKMQSDKGSIPDRFSAQQFSDYHSELNMSSLELGDSALYFCASRPGQGAFEQYFGPGTRLTVT.

In its sample, this clone was seen a few times. The gene calls are TRBV27 and TRBJ2-7; D is ambiguous. Deletions cut 5 bases from V and 1 base from J, with 3 bases between. The CDR3 length is 11 residues. Germline values: CDR1 MNHEY, CDR2 SMNVEV (reference sequence). The CDR3 DNA reads TGTGCCAGCAGTCCATCCTACGAGCAGTACTTC. This encodes CASSPSYEQYF.

The chain joins TRBV11-1 to TRBJ2-2; D gene unclear. Germline-derived CDR1 and CDR2 are SGHAT and FQDESV (reference sequence). The CDR3 consists of 11 residues. The ends were cut back, 4 bases at V and 6 bases at J, with 3 bases in the middle. DNA for the CDR3: TGTGCCAGCAGCTCCCCCGGGGAGCTGTTTTTT. It is translated as CASSSPGELFF.